This T cell receptor beta chain came from a study of shared clonotypes between healthy human individuals. Study details: CD4 naive and CD4 memory each took three plates per donor, while CD8 naive took two and CD8 memory one. Study-wide points: Memory subsets generally showed smaller estimated richness than naive subsets did. Some naive CD4 clonotypes, around 5%, turned up in common across a handful of donors. Represented diversity (both genetic and exposure-history) was limited by the small number of donors.

Sequencing was performed with immunoSEQ multiplex PCR; in TCRdb, only in-frame clones are kept and a portion is missing. This sample has hundreds of thousands of clones; about 96% occur once, and the top ten carry roughly 0.1%. Germline V CDR1 and CDR2: SGHVS, FNYEAQ. CDR3 length: 15 residues. After removal of 4 bases from V and 8 bases from J, the junction contained 7 bases not matched to a gene. Naive CD8 cells comprised CD45RO-negative, CCR7-positively selected cells, excluding terminally differentiated effector memory CD45RA+ cells. Only one count was recorded for this clone. Its antigen is not known.

The receptor's source is a woman under 40 in good health. The chain uses TRBV7-6 and TRBJ2-2; 10 nucleotides align to TRBD2. The material sequenced was naive CD8+ T cells sorted from blood. DNA for the CDR3: TGTGCCAGCAGCTCCGAGGGACTAGCGTTAGGGGAGCTGTTTTTT. It yields the protein CASSSEGLALGELFF.